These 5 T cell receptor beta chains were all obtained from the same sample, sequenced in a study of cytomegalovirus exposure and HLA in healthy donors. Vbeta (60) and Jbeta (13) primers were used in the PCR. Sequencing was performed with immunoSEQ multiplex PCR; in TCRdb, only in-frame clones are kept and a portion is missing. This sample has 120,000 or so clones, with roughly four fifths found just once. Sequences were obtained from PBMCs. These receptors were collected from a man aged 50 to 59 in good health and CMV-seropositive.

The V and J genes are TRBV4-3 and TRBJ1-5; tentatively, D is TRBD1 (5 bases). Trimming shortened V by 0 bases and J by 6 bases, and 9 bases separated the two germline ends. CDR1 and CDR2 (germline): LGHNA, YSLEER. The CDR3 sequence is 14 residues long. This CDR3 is CASSQEWGGQPQHF. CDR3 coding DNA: TGCGCCAGCAGCCAAGAGTGGGGGGGTCAGCCCCAGCATTTT.

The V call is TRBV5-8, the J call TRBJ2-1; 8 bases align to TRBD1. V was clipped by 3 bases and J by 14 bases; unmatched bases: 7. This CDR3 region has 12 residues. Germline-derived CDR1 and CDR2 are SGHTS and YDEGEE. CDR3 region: CASSSTGDIKFF. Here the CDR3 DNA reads TGTGCCAGCAGCTCGACAGGGGATATTAAGTTCTTC.

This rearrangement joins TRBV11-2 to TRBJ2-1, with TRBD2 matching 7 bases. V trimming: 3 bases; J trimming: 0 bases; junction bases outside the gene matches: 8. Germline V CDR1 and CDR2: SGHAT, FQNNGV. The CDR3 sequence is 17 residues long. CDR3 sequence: CASSLGGGRDSYNEQFF. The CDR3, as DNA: TGTGCCAGCAGCTTGGGGGGGGGACGGGACTCCTACAATGAGCAGTTCTTC.

The CDR3 sequence is CASTLHHGQGETQYF. Written as DNA, the CDR3 is TGTGCCAGCACTCTACACCATGGCCAGGGAGAGACCCAGTACTTC. V is TRBV28 and J is TRBJ2-5; tentatively, D is TRBD1 (5 bases). Trimming removed 7 bases from V and 4 bases from J, with 19 bases in between. Germline values: CDR1 MDHEN, CDR2 SYDVKM. This CDR3 has 15 amino acids.

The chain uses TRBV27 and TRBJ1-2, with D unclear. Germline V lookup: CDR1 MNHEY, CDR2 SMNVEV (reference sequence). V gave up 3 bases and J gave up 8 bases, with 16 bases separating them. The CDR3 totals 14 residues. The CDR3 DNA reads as TGTGCCAGCAGTTTCTCCTGGGAGGTTCGAGGCTACACCTTC. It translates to CASSFSWEVRGYTF.